The 2 T cell receptor beta chains presented below share a single source sample, sequenced in a study of T-cell reconstitution after alpha-beta-depleted transplantation in children. Preparation of the TCRbeta library used unique molecular identifiers. TCRdb re-called the PCR reads through MiXCR, storing one row per CDR3 protein. The table records around 200,000 distinct CDR3 sequences, approximately 6.6% of them present only once. The input for sequencing was PBMCs from the stem cell graft donor, taken from the stem cell graft. These receptors were obtained from a human donor who donated a stem cell graft to a child with Wiskott-Aldrich syndrome.

This clonotype was seen at least ten times. This rearrangement joins TRBV5-1 to TRBJ2-2; 7 bases match TRBD2. CDR3 length: 15 amino acids. Germline V gene lookup returns CDR1 SGHRS and CDR2 YFSETQ. V shed 0 bases, J shed 5 bases, and the junction held 4 bases outside the gene matches. In DNA form, the CDR3 reads TGCGCCAGCAGCTTGGATCCGGGGGGTACCGGGGAGCTGTTTTTT. It codes for CASSLDPGGTGELFF.

This clonotype showed up many times. The chain has TRBV5-1 and TRBJ2-1; D may be TRBD1 or TRBD2 (6 bases each). CDR3 length equals 15 residues. From germline, CDR1 is SGHRS and CDR2 YFSETQ. V was shortened by 2 bases and J by 3 bases, with 12 bases between the two germline ends. CDR3 sequence reads: CASSFQQGGYNEQFF. The CDR3, as DNA: TGCGCCAGCAGCTTCCAACAGGGAGGCTACAATGAGCAGTTCTTC. Full variable domain (outside the CDR3, taken from reference TRBV5-1 and TRBJ2-1): KAGVTQTPRYLIKTRGQQVTLSCSPISGHRSVSWYQQTPGQGLQFLFEYFSETQRNKGNFPGRFSGRQFSNSRSEMNVSTLELGDSALYLCASSFQQGGYNEQFFGPGTRLTVL.